This passage covers 26 T cell receptor beta chains from one sample sequenced in a study of radiation and T cells in renal cell carcinoma. This table comes from immunoSEQ multiplex PCR, and its TCRdb copy is limited to in-frame clones, with some not included. The sample contains tens of thousands of clones, approximately 80% of which appear only once. Time point given: baseline pretreatment blood. Treatment: 15 Gy SBRT to primary tumor, nephrectomy 4 weeks later. The sample here was blood, taken from a patient whose treatment included radiotherapy and nephrectomy. The receptors come from a man aged 60 to 75 with renal cell carcinoma.

The J gene is TRBJ2-3, the V gene TRBV29-1; 7 bases are shared with TRBD2. The V segment lost 7 bases and the J segment 0 bases; nucleotides outside the gene matches: 4. The CDR3 contains 13 residues. Germline loops: CDR1 SQVTM, CDR2 ANQGSEA. DNA of the CDR3: TGCAGCGCCCGGGAGGCAAGCACAGATACGCAGTATTTT. As protein: CSAREASTDTQYF.

The rearrangement joins TRBV29-1 to TRBJ2-5; TRBD2 matches 7 bases. The CDR3 runs 14 residues. Germline V gene data show CDR1 as SQVTM and CDR2 as ANQGSEA. Trimming cost V 5 bases and J 4 bases; bases outside gene matches: 10. The CDR3 sequence is CSVRWAGVGETQYF. The CDR3, as DNA: TGCAGCGTTAGGTGGGCGGGAGTCGGAGAGACCCAGTACTTC.

A single count supports this clone. The chain employs TRBV4-1 and TRBJ1-5; D uncertain. V was cut by 0 bases and J by 5 bases, with 8 bases left in between. The CDR3 runs 14 residues. Germline V gene data show CDR1 as MGHRA and CDR2 as YSYEKL. The CDR3, as DNA: TGCGCCAGCAGCCAAGATAGTTGGTATCAGCCCCAGCATTTT. Translation: CASSQDSWYQPQHF.

The chain employs TRBV5-1 and TRBJ2-3; D might be TRBD1 or TRBD2, each matching 5 bases. The germline V gene encodes CDR1 SGHRS and CDR2 YFSETQ. Trimming left V 4 bases short and J 2 bases short, with 14 bases between. The CDR3 runs 15 residues. CDR3 nucleotides: TGCGCCAGCAGCCCGACCGGGACCGCCACAGATACGCAGTATTTT. Translated: CASSPTGTATDTQYF.

The chain recombines TRBV10-3 with TRBJ2-3; 9 nucleotides match TRBD1. The CDR3 is 14 amino acids. The germline V gene has CDR1 ENHRY and CDR2 SYGVKD. V dropped 6 bases and J dropped 2; count of bases not matched to a gene: 3. The CDR3 is CAIRGTGNTDTQYF. CDR3 nucleotide sequence: TGTGCCATCAGGGGGACAGGGAACACAGATACGCAGTATTTT.

The genes are TRBV10-2 and TRBJ2-3, with D uncertain. This CDR3 has 14 amino acids. V lost 5 bases to trimming and J lost 2 bases, with 11 bases between them. Per germline, CDR1 WSHSY and CDR2 SAAADI. DNA of the CDR3: TGCGCCAGCAGTCCCGCCGCGACCACAGATACGCAGTATTTT. This translates into CASSPAATTDTQYF.

This chain connects TRBV10-1 to TRBJ1-1, with a weak D call TRBD1 (5 bases). The V and J ends lost 9 bases and 4 bases respectively, with 15 bases between them. The germline gives CDR1 WNHNN, CDR2 SYGVQD (reference sequence). The CDR3 contains 13 residues. As DNA, the CDR3 is TGCGCCAGTACGGACACTTTGGGCACTGAAGCTTTCTTT. This gives the protein CASTDTLGTEAFF.

On this clone: The junction shows a germline mismatch at one end, possibly a read error. The chain is built from TRBV10-2 and TRBJ1-2; D gene uncertain. The length of the CDR3 is 15 residues. CDR1 WSHSY and CDR2 SAAADI come from the germline V gene. CDR3 in DNA: TGTGCCAGCAGTTGGACCCTTAACGATAACTATGGCTACACCTTC. This sequence encodes CASSWTLNDNYGYTF.

This rearrangement joins TRBV19 to TRBJ1-2, with a tentative D call TRBD1 (6 bases). V lost 4 bases, J lost 7 bases, and 16 bases lay in between. The CDR3 runs 14 residues. Per germline, CDR1 LNHDA and CDR2 SQIVND (reference sequence). CDR3 coding DNA: TGTGCCAGTAGTACGGCACAGGGTTACGTTGGCTACACCTTC. Translated, it gives CASSTAQGYVGYTF. The whole variable domain, filled in from reference TRBV19 and TRBJ1-2, reads DGGITQSPKYLFRKEGQNVTLSCEQNLNHDAMYWYRQDPGQGLRLIYYSQIVNDFQKGDIAEGYSVSREKKESFPLTVTSAQKNPTAFYLCASSTAQGYVGYTFGSGTRLTVV.

The chain combines TRBV7-2 with TRBJ2-1; tentatively, D is TRBD2 (5 bases). The CDR3 extends over 16 amino acids. Germline loops: CDR1 SGHTA, CDR2 FQGNSA. Trimming took 5 bases from V and 6 from J, leaving 20 bases between them. CDR3 DNA sequence: TGTGCCAGCAGCCTCCAGCCGGCGGGTACCACCAATGAGCAGTTCTTC. Protein product: CASSLQPAGTTNEQFF.

This chain links TRBV7-9 with TRBJ2-7; the D is unclear. The CDR3 covers 13 residues. V was shortened by 5 bases and J by 3 bases, with 11 bases between the two germline ends. CDR1 is SEHNR and CDR2 is FQNEAQ in the germline V gene (reference sequence). CDR3 sequence reads: CASSVSTLYEQYF. CDR3 DNA: TGTGCCAGCAGCGTCTCGACTCTCTACGAGCAGTACTTC. The full variable domain, completed using reference TRBV7-9 and TRBJ2-7, is DTGVSQNPRHKITKRGQNVTFRCDPISEHNRLYWYRQTLGQGPEFLTYFQNEAQLEKSRLLSDRFSAERPKGSFSTLEIQRTEQGDSAMYLCASSVSTLYEQYFGPGTRLTVT.

The CDR3 sequence is CAWSVMLNTEAFF. CDR3 nucleotides: TGTGCCTGGAGTGTAATGCTGAACACTGAAGCTTTCTTT. The V call is TRBV30, the J call TRBJ1-1; D ambiguous. This CDR3 comprises 13 residues. CDR1 and CDR2 (germline): GTSNPN, SVGIG (reference sequence). Trimming removed 0 bases at V and 0 bases at J, with 5 bases between.

The chain joins TRBV30 to TRBJ2-5, with a tentative D call TRBD1 (6 bases). Matching the DNA end better, TRBJ2-7 makes the J call doubtful. There are 12 residues in the CDR3. CDR1 is GTSNPN, CDR2 SVGIG, per germline (reference sequence). CDR3 nucleotide sequence: TGTGCCTGGACTTTGGACAGTCACGAGCAGTACTTC. This codes for CAWTLDSHEQYF.

This chain joins TRBV30 and TRBJ1-3; no reliable D call. Germline CDR1 reads GTSNPN; CDR2 reads SVGIG (reference sequence). V lost 4 bases and J lost 0, with 10 bases in between. The CDR3 is made up of 14 amino acids. The CDR3 nucleotides read TGTGCCTGGACGACCGGGTACTCTGGAAACACCATATATTTT. This sequence encodes CAWTTGYSGNTIYF. Together with reference TRBV30 and TRBJ1-3, the CDR3 gives the full variable domain: SQTIHQWPATLVQPVGSPLSLECTVEGTSNPNLYWYRQAAGRGLQLLFYSVGIGQISSEVPQNLSASRPQDRQFILSSKKLLLSDSGFYLCAWTTGYSGNTIYFGEGSWLTVV.

The gene calls are TRBV6-5 and TRBJ2-5; D call uncertain. V was clipped by 6 bases and J by 5 bases, with 13 bases between them. The V gene's germline CDR1 is MNHEY and CDR2 SVGAGI. The CDR3 is 13 amino acids. The DNA for the CDR3 is TGTGCCAGCAGACGACCAGGACGGGAGACCCAGTACTTC. This sequence encodes CASRRPGRETQYF.

This rearrangement joins TRBV6-1 to TRBJ1-5, with TRBD1 matching 8 bases. V lost 6 bases and J lost 7; bases outside the gene matches: 8. Germline values: CDR1 MNHNS, CDR2 SASEGT. The CDR3 spans 14 residues. DNA for the CDR3: TGTGCCAGCAGGTCGACAGGGGAGAGGCAGCCCCAGCATTTT. It encodes CASRSTGERQPQHF.

The chain couples TRBV4-3 to TRBJ2-7; tentative D call: TRBD2 (5 bases). The length of the CDR3 is 16 residues. V was trimmed by 0 bases and J by 0 bases, leaving 12 bases between them. CDR1 LGHNA and CDR2 YSLEER come from the germline V gene. The CDR3 sequence: CASSQDRQTTSYEQYF. The CDR3 DNA is TGCGCCAGCAGCCAAGATCGCCAGACTACCTCCTACGAGCAGTACTTC.

The chain employs TRBV10-3 and TRBJ1-2, with TRBD1 matching 9 bases. V gave up 6 bases and J gave up 4 bases; unmatched junction bases: 6. The germline V gene encodes CDR1 ENHRY and CDR2 SYGVKD. The CDR3 runs to 14 residues. CDR3 loop: CAIRGTGTFYGYTF. In DNA, the CDR3 is TGTGCCATCAGAGGGACAGGGACCTTCTATGGCTACACCTTC.

V and J are TRBV27 and TRBJ2-7, with TRBD1 matching 9 bases. The V segment lost 6 bases and the J segment 7 bases; nucleotides outside the gene matches: 7. This CDR3 comprises 13 residues. Germline V lookup: CDR1 MNHEY, CDR2 SMNVEV (reference sequence). The CDR3 nucleotides read TGTGCCAGCAGCCGACAGGGGGGGTGGGAGCAGTACTTC. This codes for CASSRQGGWEQYF.

The J gene is TRBJ2-7, the V gene TRBV7-9, with no clear D. The CDR3 consists of 13 residues. From germline, CDR1 is SEHNR and CDR2 FQNEAQ (reference sequence). Trimming cost V 5 bases and J 0 bases, with 8 bases left between them. The CDR3 bases are TGTGCCAGCAGCCGCCAGAGCTCCTACGAGCAGTACTTC. Translation: CASSRQSSYEQYF. Full variable domain (outside the CDR3, taken from reference TRBV7-9 and TRBJ2-7): DTGVSQNPRHKITKRGQNVTFRCDPISEHNRLYWYRQTLGQGPEFLTYFQNEAQLEKSRLLSDRFSAERPKGSFSTLEIQRTEQGDSAMYLCASSRQSSYEQYFGPGTRLTVT.

The V gene is TRBV18, the J gene TRBJ1-3; D might be TRBD1 (5 bases). The V gene's germline CDR1 is KGHSH and CDR2 LQKENI. This CDR3 has 15 residues. V lost 3 bases, J lost 1 base, and 10 bases lay in between. The CDR3 nucleotides read TGTGCCAGCTCACCTCTCAGGGCATCTGGAAACACCATATATTTT. Protein: CASSPLRASGNTIYF. The variable domain in full, completed from reference TRBV18 and TRBJ1-3, reads NAGVMQNPRHLVRRRGQEARLRCSPMKGHSHVYWYRQLPEEGLKFMVYLQKENIIDESGMPKERFSAEFPKEGPSILRIQQVVRGDSAAYFCASSPLRASGNTIYFGEGSWLTVV.

The chain has TRBV4-3 and TRBJ2-1; D tentatively reads TRBD1 or TRBD2 (5 bases each). Trimming removed 3 bases at V and 7 bases at J, with 28 bases between. The CDR3 has 19 amino acids. The germline CDR1 and CDR2 sequences are LGHNA and YSLEER. The CDR3 region has the DNA TGCGCCAGCAGCCAGGCTCCGGGACGGAACGCTTCCGTGGAGAATGAGCAGTTCTTC. This translates into CASSQAPGRNASVENEQFF.

The gene calls are TRBV30 and TRBJ2-5; a possible D gene is TRBD2 (6 bases). Germline V gives CDR1 GTSNPN, CDR2 SVGIG (reference sequence). Trimming took 3 bases from V and 5 from J, leaving 10 bases between them. There are 12 residues in the CDR3. CDR3 in DNA: TGTGCCTGGAGCTCTGGGGGGGAGACCCAGTACTTC. Encoded protein: CAWSSGGETQYF.

V and J are TRBV5-1 and TRBJ1-1; D is uncertain. This CDR3 comprises 14 residues. The ends were cut back, 4 bases at V and 2 bases at J, with 12 bases in the middle. CDR1 and CDR2 (germline): SGHRS, YFSETQ. The CDR3 sequence is CASSLVVDNTEAFF. CDR3 in DNA: TGCGCCAGCAGCCTGGTGGTTGACAACACTGAAGCTTTCTTT. Looking up the rest from reference TRBV5-1 and TRBJ1-1 gives the full variable domain: KAGVTQTPRYLIKTRGQQVTLSCSPISGHRSVSWYQQTPGQGLQFLFEYFSETQRNKGNFPGRFSGRQFSNSRSEMNVSTLELGDSALYLCASSLVVDNTEAFFGQGTRLTVV.

This clone has only a few counts. This chain joins TRBV11-2 and TRBJ2-4; D not resolved. This CDR3 contains 12 residues. V was trimmed by 0 bases and J by 10 bases, leaving 7 bases between them. From germline, CDR1 is SGHAT and CDR2 FQNNGV. This CDR3 is CASSLDGVIQYF. In DNA, the CDR3 is TGTGCCAGCAGCTTAGATGGAGTGATTCAGTACTTC.

This clone was seen just once. The J gene is TRBJ1-5, the V gene TRBV19; D not resolved. Trimming shortened V by 7 bases and J by 4 bases, and 14 bases separated the two germline ends. The CDR3 has 14 amino acids. Germline assignment: CDR1 LNHDA and CDR2 SQIVND (reference sequence). This chain's CDR3 is CASNPKERNQPQHF. For the CDR3, the DNA is TGTGCCAGTAACCCGAAGGAGCGAAATCAGCCCCAGCATTTT. Supplemented by reference TRBV19 and TRBJ1-5, the full variable domain reads DGGITQSPKYLFRKEGQNVTLSCEQNLNHDAMYWYRQDPGQGLRLIYYSQIVNDFQKGDIAEGYSVSREKKESFPLTVTSAQKNPTAFYLCASNPKERNQPQHFGDGTRLSIL.